The rows below give T cell receptor beta chains drawn from one sample of a study of blood T cell repertoires in COVID-19. Libraries were prepared by immunoSEQ multiplex PCR; TCRdb keeps only in-frame clonotypes and omits some of them. The sample holds 130,000 or so clones, about 85% seen once. The sequenced material came from peripheral blood. Receptor source: a human donor in a cohort sampled during active COVID-19. The CDR3 runs from the conserved cysteine through the conserved F or W. A D gene is named only where the DNA matches it firmly. The listing skips clone size in some rows; elsewhere it reads once, few, many or a size class.

CDR3 DNA	CDR3 protein	J gene	D gene	V gene	clone size
TGTGCCAGCAGCCCCGGGACAGGGGCCTCGTGGGAGACCCAGTACTTC	CASSPGTGASWETQYF	TRBJ2-5	TRBD1	TRBV14	-
TGTGCCAGCAGTTACGTTCCCGGGACTAGCGGGGCCAATGAGCAGTTCTTC	CASSYVPGTSGANEQFF	TRBJ2-1	TRBD2	TRBV6-2/TRBV6-3	-
TGTGCCAGCAGCTTAGTACTAGCGGGAGGGCAAGATACGCAGTATTTT	CASSLVLAGGQDTQYF	TRBJ2-3	TRBD2	TRBV11-3	-
TGTGCTAGTGGTTTGGTCGGGGGTTATGGCTACACCTTC	CASGLVGGYGYTF	TRBJ1-2	-	TRBV12-5	-
TGCGCCAGCAGCCTGGGACAGGTCACAGATACGCAGTATTTT	CASSLGQVTDTQYF	TRBJ2-3	TRBD1	TRBV5-1	-
TGTGCCAGTAGTACCGGACAGCATCAGAATGAGCAGTTCTTC	CASSTGQHQNEQFF	TRBJ2-1	-	TRBV19	-
TGCAGTGCCCTGTCGGGTTCCGGCTACACCTTC	CSALSGSGYTF	TRBJ1-2	-	TRBV20-1	-
TGCGCCAGCAGCTCCACAGGGGAATTAGAGACCCAGTACTTC	CASSSTGELETQYF	TRBJ2-5	TRBD1	TRBV5-1	-
TGTGCCAGCAGCTTGGGCGGTGGCGCGAGCTCTGGAAACACCATATATTTT	CASSLGGGASSGNTIYF	TRBJ1-3	-	TRBV5-4	-
TGCGCCAGCAGCTTGGGGGGAGGGACGAACACTGAAGCTTTCTTT	CASSLGGGTNTEAFF	TRBJ1-1	-	TRBV5-1	-
TGTGCCAGCAGCGCCCACTCTAGCGGGAAAGAGACCCAGTACTTC	CASSAHSSGKETQYF	TRBJ2-5	TRBD2	TRBV2	once
TGCGCCAGCAGCCAACAGGGGGGCACTGAAGCTTTCTTT	CASSQQGGTEAFF	TRBJ1-1	TRBD1	TRBV5-1	-
TGTGCCAGCAGTGACTCGGGGACTAGCTCCTACAATGAGCAGTTCTTC	CASSDSGTSSYNEQFF	TRBJ2-1	TRBD2	TRBV6-4	few
TGTGCCAGCAGCCACCGGGACAGGGGAGGTAATGAGCAGTTCTTC	CASSHRDRGGNEQFF	TRBJ2-1	TRBD1	TRBV6-2/TRBV6-3	once
TGTGCCAGCAGGGATAAATCAGGGGATCAGCCCCAGCATTTT	CASRDKSGDQPQHF	TRBJ1-5	-	TRBV2	-
TGTGCCAGCAGCCAAGTTAGAGCGGGGGGCCGCAATGAGCAGTTCTTC	CASSQVRAGGRNEQFF	TRBJ2-1	TRBD2	TRBV14	once
TGTGCCAGCAGTCTGACCCCTCCGATAGACAGTTTTAACTATGGCTACACCTTC	CASSLTPPIDSFNYGYTF	TRBJ1-2	-	TRBV6-7	once
TGTGCCAGCAGCCCCCCCGGAGTTGAAGCTTTCTTT	CASSPPGVEAFF	TRBJ1-1	-	TRBV9	-
TGCGCCAGCAGCCTCGGACAGGGGCAGAGCACAGATACGCAGTATTTT	CASSLGQGQSTDTQYF	TRBJ2-3	TRBD1	TRBV5-1	-
TGTGCCACCATTTCCCCAGGGACTGGTGTGGGAGCTTTCTTT	CATISPGTGVGAFF	TRBJ1-1	-	TRBV19	once
TGTGCCAGCAGCCCCTGGGGGGAAGAGACCCAGTACTTC	CASSPWGEETQYF	TRBJ2-5	-	TRBV5-4	-
TGTGCCAGCGTGGGACAGGGGATCGGGGAGCTGTTTTTT	CASVGQGIGELFF	TRBJ2-2	TRBD1	TRBV19	-
TGCGCCAGCAGCTTGGCGGGGACAGACTCTGGAAACACCATATATTTT	CASSLAGTDSGNTIYF	TRBJ1-3	TRBD1	TRBV5-1	-
TGTGCCAGCAGTGAACCCCCAGGGGGCGGCTACACCTTC	CASSEPPGGGYTF	TRBJ1-2	TRBD1	TRBV2	-